A single sample gave rise to the 14 T cell receptor beta chains below, sequenced in a study of blood T cells in healthy people across ages. Then a second PCR, running about 6 to 12 cycles, was carried out with a sample-barcoded 5' primer and a J-beta primer mix. Each CDR3 protein is one row after TCRdb ran MiXCR on the 5' RACE reads. In the table there are about 1.8 million distinct CDR3 sequences, 49% of which are singletons. Sequencing was done on a sample of blood. All receptors come from a woman aged 40 to 55 in good health.

The V and J genes are TRBV20-1 and TRBJ2-3, with 11 nucleotides matching TRBD2. Germline trimming cut 6 bases from V and 8 bases from J; bases unmatched to any gene: 10. The CDR3 runs 14 residues. Germline V gene data show CDR1 as DFQATT and CDR2 as SNEGSKA (reference sequence). This CDR3 reads CSAPPGLAESTQYF. CDR3 nucleotides: TGCAGTGCCCCCCCGGGACTAGCGGAGAGTACGCAGTATTTT.

The V call is TRBV7-2, the J call TRBJ1-2; TRBD1 might be the D (6 bases). Germline V gene data show CDR1 as SGHTA and CDR2 as FQGNSA. The CDR3 contains 13 residues. Trimming stripped 4 bases from V and 7 bases from J, with 13 bases between. This CDR3 reads CASSSQGISGYTF. The DNA for the CDR3 is TGTGCCAGCAGCTCACAGGGAATCTCTGGCTACACCTTC.

The chain carries TRBV9 and TRBJ2-5; 14 bases are shared with TRBD2. The V and J ends lost 3 bases and 6 bases, in that order; junction bases with no gene match: 4. Per germline, CDR1 SGDLS and CDR2 YYNGEE. The length of the CDR3 is 15 residues. The CDR3: CASSETSGGVQTQYF. CDR3 sequence (DNA): TGTGCCAGCAGCGAGACTAGCGGGGGGGTCCAGACCCAGTACTTC.

This clonotype was picked up a small number of times. The chain uses TRBV25-1 and TRBJ1-6, with 8 positions matching TRBD1. The V gene end was trimmed by 8 bases and the J gene end by 6 bases; junction bases not matched to a gene: 3. In germline, CDR1 is MGHDK, CDR2 SYGVNS. The CDR3 has 13 residues. The CDR3 loop reads CASCGQGNSPLHF. The CDR3 bases are TGTGCCAGCTGCGGACAGGGTAATTCACCCCTCCACTTT.

This clonotype was detected a few times. A much larger clone lies a single base off, so this may be a read error. V gene TRBV5-6 combines with J gene TRBJ2-5; D gene ambiguous. Trimming cost V 4 bases and J 2 bases, with 12 bases left between them. Germline CDR1 and CDR2: SGHDT and YYEEEE. CDR3 length: 14 amino acids. CDR3 coding DNA: TGTGCCAGCAGCGTGCCGTATGGTCAAGAGACCCAGTACTTC. Its protein is CASSVPYGQETQYF.

The chain is built from TRBV2 and TRBJ2-5; the match to TRBD2 covers 11 bases. In germline, CDR1 is SNHLY, CDR2 FYNNEI. The V gene end was trimmed by 8 bases and the J gene end by 4 bases; junction bases not matched to a gene: 6. This CDR3 contains 14 residues. The CDR3 sequence: CASETSGVLETQYF. CDR3 nucleotide sequence: TGTGCCAGCGAGACTAGCGGGGTGTTAGAGACCCAGTACTTC.

The V and J genes are TRBV20-1 and TRBJ1-2; 8 nucleotides align to TRBD1. This CDR3 is 14 amino acids long. V was clipped by 2 bases and J by 8 bases; unmatched bases: 10. CDR1 DFQATT and CDR2 SNEGSKA come from the germline V gene (reference sequence). The CDR3 sequence is CSARMDRESGGYTF. CDR3 DNA: TGCAGTGCTAGAATGGACAGGGAGTCGGGCGGCTACACCTTC.

With respect to this clonotype: The junction differs from germline at one of its ends, possibly a read error. The chain couples TRBV4-1 to TRBJ1-2; 7 positions agree with TRBD1. This CDR3 region has 16 residues. CDR1 and CDR2 from the germline V gene are MGHRA and YSYEKL. In DNA form, the CDR3 reads TGCGCCAGCGGCCAAGAACTTGAGGGGGCATACTATGGCTACACCTTC. Translating it yields CASGQELEGAYYGYTF.

A few counts support this clonotype. The chain carries TRBV24-1 and TRBJ2-3, with D tentatively TRBD1 or TRBD2 (5 bases each). The germline V gene has CDR1 KGHDR and CDR2 SFDVKD. Trimming took off 5 bases at V and 0 bases at J, with 14 bases between the two ends. This CDR3 has 16 residues. CDR3: CATSGWGTFSTDTQYF. For the CDR3, the DNA is TGTGCCACCAGTGGATGGGGGACGTTTAGCACAGATACGCAGTATTTT.

This clonotype was seen only a few times. The V gene is TRBV6-6, the J gene TRBJ1-6; no clear D. Germline assignment: CDR1 MNHNY and CDR2 SVGAGI (reference sequence). There are 14 residues in the CDR3. V lost 2 bases and J 12 bases, leaving 14 bases between the germline ends. This chain's CDR3 is CASSYLDLRRPLHF. CDR3 coding DNA: TGTGCCAGCAGTTACCTAGACCTCAGGCGACCCCTCCACTTT.

This chain uses TRBV12-3 or TRBV12-4 with TRBJ1-5; D not resolved. The V end lost 0 bases, the J end lost 1 base, and 7 bases lay between the germline ends. The CDR3 runs to 15 residues. CDR3 nucleotide sequence: TGTGCCAGCAGTTTAGCGGGCAGCAGCAATCAGCCCCAGCATTTT. Protein: CASSLAGSSNQPQHF.

This rearrangement joins TRBV5-1 to TRBJ2-5; 7 positions match TRBD1. Trimming cost V 5 bases and J 2 bases; bases outside gene matches: 12. Looked up from germline, CDR1 is SGHRS and CDR2 is YFSETQ. This CDR3 has 16 amino acids. The CDR3 coding sequence is TGCGCCAGCAGTTCCTCCGGGACAGTACGTCAAGAGACCCAGTACTTC. It codes for CASSSSGTVRQETQYF.

This chain uses TRBV4-3 with TRBJ2-3; D gene uncertain. V dropped 2 bases and J dropped 12 bases, with 21 bases sitting between them. Looked up from germline, CDR1 is LGHNA and CDR2 is YSLEER. This CDR3 is built from 15 residues. CDR3 protein: CASSQNARIEVPQYF. DNA for the CDR3: TGCGCCAGCAGCCAAAATGCGAGGATCGAGGTTCCCCAGTATTTT.

The chain joins TRBV7-3 to TRBJ2-5; 12 nucleotides agree with TRBD2. This CDR3 spans 15 amino acids. The germline V gene has CDR1 SGHTA and CDR2 FQGTGA. The V segment lost 5 bases and the J segment 5 bases; nucleotides outside the gene matches: 6. CDR3 DNA sequence: TGTGCCAGCAGCCGCCGGGGGACTAGCGGGGAGACCCAGTACTTC. It is translated as CASSRRGTSGETQYF.